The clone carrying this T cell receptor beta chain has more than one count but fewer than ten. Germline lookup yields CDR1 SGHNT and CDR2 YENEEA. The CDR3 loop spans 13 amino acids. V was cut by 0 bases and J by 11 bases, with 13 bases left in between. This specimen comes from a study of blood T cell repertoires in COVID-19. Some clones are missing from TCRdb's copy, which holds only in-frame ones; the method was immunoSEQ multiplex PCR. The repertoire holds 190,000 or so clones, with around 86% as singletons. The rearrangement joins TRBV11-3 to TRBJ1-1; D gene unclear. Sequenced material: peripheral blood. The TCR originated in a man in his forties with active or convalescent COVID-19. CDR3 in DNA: TGTGCCAGCAGCTTAGAGAGGCACACTGGTGCTTTCTTT. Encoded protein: CASSLERHTGAFF.